One sample yielded the 26 T cell receptor beta chains listed below, sequenced in a study of siplizumab effects on memory and regulatory T cells. Sequencing used immunoSEQ multiplex PCR; TCRdb keeps in-frame clones, though not all of them. The table lists about 50,000 clones, approximately 84% of them singletons. Sequencing was carried out using naive CD8+ T cells sorted from blood. The receptor set was obtained from a human donor in good health.

The V gene is TRBV27, the J gene TRBJ2-1; a possible D gene is TRBD1 (6 bases). Germline CDR1 and CDR2: MNHEY and SMNVEV (reference sequence). Trimming took 6 bases from V and 7 from J, leaving 13 bases between them. CDR3 length: 13 amino acids. CDR3 amino acids: CASSLQGSNEQFF. DNA for the CDR3: TGTGCCAGCAGCCTACAGGGTTCGAATGAGCAGTTCTTC.

The V and J genes are TRBV7-9 and TRBJ2-2; TRBD1 aligns across 8 bases. V lost 5 bases to trimming and J lost 1 base; unmatched junction nucleotides: 6. Germline CDR1 is SEHNR and CDR2 is FQNEAQ (reference sequence). This CDR3 has 16 residues. The CDR3 DNA reads TGTGCCAGCAGCGAAACGGGACAGGAGAACACCGGGGAGCTGTTTTTT. Translating it yields CASSETGQENTGELFF.

The genes are TRBV28 and TRBJ1-4; 8 bases map to TRBD1. CDR3 length: 16 residues. With 7 bases clipped from V and 0 bases from J, the junction kept 7 bases outside the gene matches. Germline V gene data show CDR1 as MDHEN and CDR2 as SYDVKM. The CDR3 DNA follows: TGTGCCAGCACCGGGGACAGGAGAACAACTAATGAAAAACTGTTTTTT. Protein: CASTGDRRTTNEKLFF. Looking up the rest from reference TRBV28 and TRBJ1-4 gives the full variable domain: DVKVTQSSRYLVKRTGEKVFLECVQDMDHENMFWYRQDPGLGLRLIYFSYDVKMKEKGDIPEGYSVSREKKERFSLILESASTNQTSMYLCASTGDRRTTNEKLFFGSGTQLSVL.

The J gene is TRBJ2-7, the V gene TRBV4-1; possibly TRBD2 for D (6 bases). Trimming cost V 1 base and J 6 bases, with 16 bases left between them. The CDR3 extends over 15 amino acids. Germline V CDR1 and CDR2: MGHRA, YSYEKL. In DNA, the CDR3 is TGCGCCAGCAGCCAAGCAGGAGGGACCTACGCCGAGCAGTACTTC. It translates to CASSQAGGTYAEQYF.

This clone has only one observation. The chain recombines TRBV7-9 with TRBJ2-7, with TRBD1 as a possible D gene (6 bases). Germline loops: CDR1 SEHNR, CDR2 FQNEAQ (reference sequence). V shed 2 bases and J shed 4 bases, with 15 bases lying between them. The CDR3 contains 15 residues. The CDR3 reads CASSLILGAQYEQYF. DNA for the CDR3: TGTGCCAGCAGCTTAATACTGGGGGCTCAATACGAGCAGTACTTC.

The chain has TRBV2 and TRBJ2-7, with D maybe TRBD2 (5 bases). Germline CDR1 SNHLY, CDR2 FYNNEI. The CDR3 is made up of 14 amino acids. CDR3: CASSENGGWSALSV. The DNA of the CDR3 is TGTGCCAGCAGTGAAAATGGAGGCTGGAGCGCCTTGAGTGTC.

CDR3 DNA: TGTGCCAGCAGCCGAAAGGGACCGAGCATTCCTTCTGGGGCCAACGTCCTGACTTTC. Its protein is CASSRKGPSIPSGANVLTF. The rearrangement joins TRBV27 to TRBJ2-6; D possibly matches TRBD1 or TRBD2 (5 bases each). Germline V CDR1 and CDR2: MNHEY, SMNVEV (reference sequence). The V end was cut by 6 bases, the J end by 1 base, with 22 bases between. CDR3 length equals 19 residues. The variable domain in full, completed from reference TRBV27 and TRBJ2-6, reads EAQVTQNPRYLITVTGKKLTVTCSQNMNHEYMSWYRQDPGLGLRQIYYSMNVEVTDKGDVPEGYKVSRKEKRNFPLILESPSPNQTSLYFCASSRKGPSIPSGANVLTFGAGSRLTVL.

This chain uses TRBV7-9 with TRBJ1-2; possibly TRBD1 for D (6 bases). The ends were cut back, 6 bases at V and 5 bases at J, with 16 bases in the middle. CDR1 is SEHNR and CDR2 is FQNEAQ in the germline V gene (reference sequence). The CDR3 totals 14 residues. CDR3 sequence reads: CASRTPQGPYGYTF. The CDR3 DNA sequence: TGTGCCAGCAGAACTCCACAGGGCCCTTATGGCTACACCTTC.

The chain recombines TRBV18 with TRBJ2-1; 7 bases are a match to TRBD1. CDR1 KGHSH and CDR2 LQKENI come from the germline V gene. V lost 3 bases and J lost 5; bases outside the gene matches: 4. The CDR3 is 14 amino acids. CDR3 in DNA: TGTGCCAGCTCACCTTCACAGGGGAACAATGAGCAGTTCTTC. Protein: CASSPSQGNNEQFF.

The chain has TRBV9 and TRBJ1-1, with a tentative D call TRBD1 (5 bases). The CDR3 totals 13 residues. V was cut by 4 bases and J by 1 base, with 8 bases left in between. Looked up from germline, CDR1 is SGDLS and CDR2 is YYNGEE. This CDR3 reads CASSPGANTEAFF. The CDR3 DNA sequence: TGTGCCAGCAGCCCCGGGGCGAACACTGAAGCTTTCTTT.

Written as DNA, the CDR3 is TGTGCCAGCAGTACAACGGTTCCCGGGGCCAACGTCCTGACTTTC. Translated, it gives CASSTTVPGANVLTF. The chain couples TRBV6-5 to TRBJ2-6; D unclear. There are 15 residues in the CDR3. In germline, CDR1 is MNHEY, CDR2 SVGAGI. V gave up 5 bases and J gave up 4 bases, with 12 bases separating them.

The chain couples TRBV5-1 to TRBJ1-1; TRBD1 is a possible D gene (5 bases). Germline V gene data show CDR1 as SGHRS and CDR2 as YFSETQ. V was clipped by 2 bases and J by 7 bases, with 9 bases between them. This CDR3 spans 12 amino acids. CDR3 loop: CASSFGDSEAFF. The DNA of the CDR3 is TGCGCCAGCAGCTTCGGAGACAGTGAAGCTTTCTTT.

The V and J genes are TRBV2 and TRBJ2-7, with no clear D. The CDR3 totals 13 residues. Germline V gene lookup returns CDR1 SNHLY and CDR2 FYNNEI. Trimming took off 3 bases at V and 6 bases at J, with 12 bases between the two ends. The CDR3 DNA is TGTGCCAGCAGTGACCCCCCCGGGCTCGAGCAGTACTTC. Translation: CASSDPPGLEQYF.

This chain joins TRBV4-1 and TRBJ1-1; D uncertain. The CDR3 sequence is 13 residues long. Germline CDR1 MGHRA, CDR2 YSYEKL. With 0 bases removed from V and 7 bases from J, the gap between germline ends came to 9 bases. CDR3 loop: CASSQDMAYEAFF. The DNA of the CDR3 is TGCGCCAGCAGCCAAGATATGGCTTATGAAGCTTTCTTT.

The rearrangement uses TRBV7-2 and TRBJ1-5; the D gene is possibly TRBD1 (6 bases). V was trimmed by 3 bases and J by 11 bases, leaving 20 bases between them. In germline, CDR1 is SGHTA, CDR2 FQGNSA. The CDR3 covers 15 residues. The CDR3 sequence: CASSFVGGLRSSQHF. The CDR3, as DNA: TGTGCCAGCAGCTTTGTTGGGGGGCTAAGATCGTCCCAGCATTTT.

This chain connects TRBV11-3 to TRBJ2-5; 11 positions match TRBD2. CDR1 is SGHNT and CDR2 is YENEEA in the germline V gene. The CDR3 covers 15 residues. Trimming cost V 6 bases and J 2 bases; bases outside gene matches: 5. CDR3 in amino acids: CASSFASGGQETQYF. CDR3 bases: TGTGCCAGCAGTTTTGCTAGCGGGGGGCAAGAGACCCAGTACTTC.

This sequence joins TRBV9 and TRBJ2-7; D is undetermined. In germline, CDR1 is SGDLS, CDR2 YYNGEE. There are 13 residues in the CDR3. Trimming removed 3 bases at V and 1 base at J, with 8 bases between. The CDR3 DNA reads as TGTGCCAGCAGCGAGACCCCATCCTACGAGCAGTACTTC. Encoded protein: CASSETPSYEQYF.

The CDR3 protein is CASSAQWDNQPQHF. CDR3 sequence (DNA): TGTGCCAGCAGCGCACAGTGGGACAATCAGCCCCAGCATTTT. J is TRBJ1-5 and V is TRBV7-9, with D uncertain. V was clipped by 5 bases and J by 3 bases, with 11 bases between them. The CDR3 has 14 amino acids. The germline CDR1 and CDR2 sequences are SEHNR and FQNEAQ (reference sequence).

This clone was detected once. V and J are TRBV19 and TRBJ2-1; D remains unclear. The CDR3 totals 14 residues. CDR1 LNHDA and CDR2 SQIVND come from the germline V gene (reference sequence). Deletions cut 7 bases from V and 7 bases from J, with 17 bases between. CDR3 DNA: TGTGCCAGTACCCAAGCAGAGCGAAGTAATGAGCAGTTCTTC. It yields the protein CASTQAERSNEQFF.

The V and J genes are TRBV4-1 and TRBJ2-7, with 8 positions matching TRBD1. After removal of 3 bases from V and 5 bases from J, the junction contained 9 bases not matched to a gene. The germline CDR1 and CDR2 sequences are MGHRA and YSYEKL. The CDR3 spans 15 residues. The CDR3 nucleotides are TGCGCCAGCAGCCAGGTGGCAGGGGGCACTGACGAGCAGTACTTC. It is translated as CASSQVAGGTDEQYF.

The V call is TRBV7-9, the J call TRBJ2-1; 10 bases match TRBD2. The CDR3 totals 15 residues. V gave up 3 bases and J gave up 6 bases; unmatched junction bases: 5. Germline V gene data show CDR1 as SEHNR and CDR2 as FQNEAQ (reference sequence). The CDR3, as DNA: TGTGCCAGCAGCTTTCCTAGCGGGAGCGTCAATGAGCAGTTCTTC. Encoded protein: CASSFPSGSVNEQFF. Full variable domain (outside the CDR3, taken from reference TRBV7-9 and TRBJ2-1): DTGVSQNPRHKITKRGQNVTFRCDPISEHNRLYWYRQTLGQGPEFLTYFQNEAQLEKSRLLSDRFSAERPKGSFSTLEIQRTEQGDSAMYLCASSFPSGSVNEQFFGPGTRLTVL.

The chain has TRBV11-1 and TRBJ2-7; TRBD1 aligns across 10 bases. CDR3 length: 14 amino acids. The J segment lost 5 bases and the V segment lost 6 bases, leaving 7 bases of the junction unmatched. The germline V gene has CDR1 SGHAT and CDR2 FQDESV (reference sequence). DNA for the CDR3: TGTGCCAGCAGTCGGGACAGGGGTATCGACGAGCAGTACTTC. This encodes CASSRDRGIDEQYF.

The gene calls are TRBV6-6 and TRBJ2-3; D may be TRBD1 or TRBD2 (5 bases each). Trimming removed 4 bases at V and 6 bases at J, with 14 bases between. CDR3 length equals 14 residues. CDR1 is MNHNY, CDR2 SVGAGI, per germline (reference sequence). CDR3 sequence (DNA): TGTGCCAGCAGTTGGGGCGGGTCTGGCGATACGCAGTATTTT. Its protein product is CASSWGGSGDTQYF.

The chain uses TRBV11-2 and TRBJ2-7, with D unresolved. Trimming took off 3 bases at V and 5 bases at J, with 17 bases between the two ends. CDR1 is SGHAT, CDR2 FQNNGV, per germline. The CDR3 extends over 15 amino acids. In nucleotides, the CDR3 is TGTGCCAGCAGCTTCCTCGGAAGCGCCCTGCACGAGCAGTACTTC. This codes for CASSFLGSALHEQYF.

V usage is TRBV27 and J usage is TRBJ2-3, with 8 positions matching TRBD2. Trimming at V came to 5 bases and at J to 5 bases, leaving 6 bases not matched to a gene. CDR1 and CDR2 from the germline V gene are MNHEY and SMNVEV (reference sequence). The CDR3 consists of 14 residues. CDR3 residues: CASSASGSIDTQYF. CDR3 sequence (DNA): TGTGCCAGCAGTGCCAGCGGGAGTATAGATACGCAGTATTTT.

The chain recombines TRBV7-6 with TRBJ2-2, with D perhaps matching TRBD1 or TRBD2 (5 bases each). Germline lookup yields CDR1 SGHVS and CDR2 FNYEAQ. CDR3 length: 14 residues. The V end lost 3 bases, the J end lost 3 bases, and 8 bases lay between the germline ends. In DNA form, the CDR3 reads TGTGCCAGCAGCTTGGGGGTGGACACCGGGGAGCTGTTTTTT. It translates to CASSLGVDTGELFF.